This T cell receptor (beta chain) emerged from a study of blood T cell repertoires in COVID-19. Study-wide background: Sites in the United States, Italy and Spain provided acute and convalescent COVID-19 samples. The cDNA or gDNA used as material had been derived from T cells, B-cell-depleted T cells, or PBMCs.

Per the authors' pipeline: Reference gene primers were amplified, and this amplification served to estimate nucleated cell counts. Clones were sequenced by immunoSEQ multiplex PCR, and TCRdb holds only the in-frame ones, with some missing. Clonal size and the V and J genes are those of that table, whereas D and trimming came from the DNA. The table includes approximately 310,000 clones, around 87% detected once. Sequenced input: peripheral blood. This clonotype was obtained from a woman aged 45 to 65 who had recovered from COVID-19.

This CDR3 is CASSGTGRTTDTQYF. CDR3 DNA sequence: TGTGCCAGCAGTGGGACTGGCCGGACCACAGATACGCAGTATTTT. The rearrangement uses TRBV2 and TRBJ2-3; TRBD2 might be the D (5 bases). V lost 4 bases and J lost 2, with 13 bases in between. This CDR3 contains 15 residues. The germline CDR1 and CDR2 sequences are SNHLY and FYNNEI.